These T cell receptor beta chains were read from a single sample in a study of blood T cell repertoires in COVID-19. TCRdb keeps only in-frame clones here, not all; method: immunoSEQ multiplex PCR. This sample has roughly 100,000 clones, with about 80% found just once. What was sequenced was peripheral blood. All receptors derive from a woman aged 80 or over with active or convalescent COVID-19. CDR3s include the opening cysteine and the closing phenylalanine or tryptophan. A D gene is named only where the DNA matches it firmly. Only some rows state a clone size, as once, few, many or a class for expanded clones.

V	D	size	J	DNA	CDR3
TRBV27	NA	NA	TRBJ1-1	TGTGCCAGCCAATTTCAGGTGAACACTGAAGCTTTCTTT	CASQFQVNTEAFF
TRBV6-5	TRBD1	NA	TRBJ2-7	TGTGCCAGCAGATCCGGGACAGGGTCTAACGAGCAGTACTTC	CASRSGTGSNEQYF
TRBV6-5	NA	NA	TRBJ2-3	TGTGCCAGCAGTCTACAGGGAGATACGCAGTATTTT	CASSLQGDTQYF
TRBV2	NA	NA	TRBJ2-2	TGTGCCAGCAGTGTGGCCCGCTCCGGGGAGCTGTTTTTT	CASSVARSGELFF
TRBV10-3	NA	NA	TRBJ1-5	TGTGCCATCAGTGAGAACGGTGTCGTAGGCAATCAGCCCCAGCATTTT	CAISENGVVGNQPQHF
TRBV4-2	TRBD2	NA	TRBJ2-5	TGTGCCAGCAGCCAAGTCGGGTTAGCGGGGGTGGAGACCCAGTACTTC	CASSQVGLAGVETQYF
TRBV6-4	TRBD2	NA	TRBJ2-1	TGTGCCAGCAGTGACACTAGCGGGAGGGCCATGAATGAGCAGTTCTTC	CASSDTSGRAMNEQFF
TRBV7-9	NA	NA	TRBJ2-3	TGTGCCAGCAGCTTCCAGGTTGGCAGCCTAGATACGCAGTATTTT	CASSFQVGSLDTQYF
TRBV15	TRBD2	NA	TRBJ2-2	TGTGCCACCAGCGGAGTGGGACTAGCGGGGGAGAACACCGGGGAGCTGTTTTTT	CATSGVGLAGENTGELFF
TRBV3-1/TRBV3-2	TRBD1	NA	TRBJ2-7	TGTGCCAGCAGCCAAGCTACAGGGGGCGGTGGATACGAGCAGTACTTC	CASSQATGGGGYEQYF
TRBV30	TRBD2	few	TRBJ2-7	TGTGCCGGGACTAGCGGCTACGAGCAGTACTTC	CAGTSGYEQYF
TRBV5-4	NA	once	TRBJ1-1	TGTGCCAGCAGCTTCGACAGTAACACTGAAGCTTTCTTT	CASSFDSNTEAFF
TRBV25-1	NA	NA	TRBJ2-7	TGTGCCAGCAGTAGCACAGGGACACCGTACTTC	CASSSTGTPYF
TRBV10-3	NA	NA	TRBJ1-6	TGTGCCATCAGTGAGTCCATAACCGCCGGGGTCAATTCACCCCTCCACTTT	CAISESITAGVNSPLHF
TRBV27	TRBD1	few	TRBJ1-1	TGTGCCAGCACCAAGTTGGGGGACAGTAGGGGCACTGAAGCTTTCTTT	CASTKLGDSRGTEAFF
TRBV11-2	NA	few	TRBJ2-2	TGTGCCAGCAGCTTACTCCGGGACACCGGGGAGCTGTTTTTT	CASSLLRDTGELFF
TRBV9	NA	NA	TRBJ1-5	TGTGCCAGCAGCGTAGGAACAGGCTTTAGCAATCAGCCCCAGCATTTT	CASSVGTGFSNQPQHF
TRBV7-9	NA	NA	TRBJ2-6	TGTGCCAGCAGCTTTTCAGGGGCCAACGTCCTGACTTTC	CASSFSGANVLTF
TRBV24-1	NA	few	TRBJ1-2	TGTGCCACCACTTTGGGGGGGTTCTATGGCTACACCTTC	CATTLGGFYGYTF
TRBV5-4	NA	NA	TRBJ2-2	TGTGCCAGCAGCCAGACAGGGAACACCGGGGAGCTGTTTTTT	CASSQTGNTGELFF
TRBV30	TRBD1	NA	TRBJ1-2	TGTGCCTGGAGTGTACAACCAAATTCTTATAGGACAGGGGCGTATGGCTACACCTTC	CAWSVQPNSYRTGAYGYTF
TRBV29-1	TRBD1	NA	TRBJ2-2	TGCAGCGTCGCTCAGGGGGCGAACACCGGGGAGCTGTTTTTT	CSVAQGANTGELFF
TRBV7-9	NA	NA	TRBJ1-2	TGTGCCAGCAGCTTAACACAGGGCCGTGGCTACACCTTC	CASSLTQGRGYTF
TRBV7-2	NA	NA	TRBJ2-1	TGTGCCAGCAACCGGGGGGCCGGGTTCAATGAGCAGTTCTTC	CASNRGAGFNEQFF
TRBV5-5	NA	few	TRBJ1-1	TGTGCCAGCGGCTTGAACGGCAGGGAGGGCACTGAAGCTTTCTTT	CASGLNGREGTEAFF
TRBV29-1	TRBD1	NA	TRBJ1-6	TGCAGCGTTGGACAGGGAGGTAATTCACCCCTCCACTTT	CSVGQGGNSPLHF
TRBV28	NA	NA	TRBJ2-3	TGTGCCAGCAGTTTCCCGTTCGGACAGGGAAATGCGGGAGGGCCAAGCGGTACGCAGTATTTT	CASSFPFGQGNAGGPSGTQYF
TRBV20-1	NA	few	TRBJ2-3	TGCAGTGCTAGTATACAAAAAAAATTGCAGTATTTT	CSASIQKKLQYF
TRBV7-2	NA	few	TRBJ2-3	TGTGCCAGCAGCGCATCGGTCGGGACTTTCCCCACAGATACGCAGTATTTT	CASSASVGTFPTDTQYF
TRBV29-1	TRBD2	NA	TRBJ2-7	TGCAGCGTTGCTCCCCAGATAGCGGGCTCCTACGAGCAGTACTTC	CSVAPQIAGSYEQYF
TRBV5-6	NA	NA	TRBJ1-5	TGTGCCAGCAGCTTGATGGGAGATCAGCCCCAGCATTTT	CASSLMGDQPQHF
TRBV4-3	TRBD1	NA	TRBJ1-5	TGCGCCAGCAGCCAAGAAACCGGGACAGGGGGAGGTCAGCCCCAGCATTTT	CASSQETGTGGGQPQHF
TRBV7-2	NA	NA	TRBJ1-1	TGTGCCAGCAGTTTAACGGGGAACACTGAAGCTTTCTTT	CASSLTGNTEAFF
TRBV11-2	NA	NA	TRBJ1-3	TGTGCCAGCAGCTCGTACTCAGGTGCCGGTGGAAACACCATATATTTT	CASSSYSGAGGNTIYF
TRBV18	NA	NA	TRBJ2-7	TGTGCCAGCTCACCAACCAGGGACTCCTACGAGCAGTACTTC	CASSPTRDSYEQYF
TRBV19	NA	NA	TRBJ1-2	TGTGCCACCGGGCTAAGGGGCCGGGACTATGGCTACACCTTC	CATGLRGRDYGYTF
TRBV11-2	NA	NA	TRBJ1-6	TGTGCCAGCAGCTTAGACAGTGAGGCACCCCTCCACTTT	CASSLDSEAPLHF
TRBV28	NA	NA	TRBJ2-5	TGTGCCAGCAAGGGGGATACAGAGACCCAGTACTTC	CASKGDTETQYF
TRBV5-8	NA	NA	TRBJ2-3	TGTGCCAGCAGCTTGGGCGGGGGCGCATCAGATACGCAGTATTTT	CASSLGGGASDTQYF
TRBV5-5	NA	NA	TRBJ1-1	TGTGCCAGCATAGGGGGTTACCCGAACACTGAAGCTTTCTTT	CASIGGYPNTEAFF
TRBV6-5	NA	NA	TRBJ1-6	TGTGCCAGCAGTCTCCGGGTCCAGGGAGGTTCACCCCTCCACTTT	CASSLRVQGGSPLHF
TRBV5-1	TRBD1	once	TRBJ1-1	TGCGCCAGCGGGACAGGTGAGAACACTGAAGCTTTCTTT	CASGTGENTEAFF
TRBV3-1/TRBV3-2	NA	NA	TRBJ2-3	TGTGCCAGCAGCGATGTCGGGGGAGCTTTTTATTTT	CASSDVGGAFYF
TRBV7-3	TRBD1	NA	TRBJ1-2	TGTGCCAGCAGCCATGGACAGGGACAGGACCTCTATGGCTACACCTTC	CASSHGQGQDLYGYTF
TRBV9	NA	NA	TRBJ2-5	TGTGCCAGCACCCTAGGGGCAGGCCAAGAGACCCAGTACTTC	CASTLGAGQETQYF
TRBV7-2	TRBD2	few	TRBJ2-5	TGTGCCAGCAGCTTAGCCAGCGGGGGGGCAGAGACCCAGTACTTC	CASSLASGGAETQYF
TRBV28	TRBD1	NA	TRBJ1-2	TGTGCCAGCAGTTTAGCGGGACAGGTGCTTAACTATGGCTACACCTTC	CASSLAGQVLNYGYTF
TRBV29-1	NA	once	TRBJ2-5	TGCAGCGTTGAAGGGGTAGGGACATTAGAGACCCAGTACTTC	CSVEGVGTLETQYF
TRBV24-1	TRBD2	NA	TRBJ2-3	TGTGCCACCAGTGGGCCCTCCAGACTAGCGGGACGGGGCGCAGATACGCAGTATTTT	CATSGPSRLAGRGADTQYF
TRBV30	NA	NA	TRBJ1-4	TGTGCCTGGAGTGCGCAGGCAACTAATGAAAAACTGTTTTTT	CAWSAQATNEKLFF
TRBV5-1	NA	NA	TRBJ1-1	TGCGCCAGCAGCCGGGGATATAACACTGAAGCTTTCTTT	CASSRGYNTEAFF
TRBV28	TRBD1	NA	TRBJ2-6	TGTGCCAGCAGGCGGACAGGGGGCCTCTCTGGGGCCAACGTCCTGACTTTC	CASRRTGGLSGANVLTF